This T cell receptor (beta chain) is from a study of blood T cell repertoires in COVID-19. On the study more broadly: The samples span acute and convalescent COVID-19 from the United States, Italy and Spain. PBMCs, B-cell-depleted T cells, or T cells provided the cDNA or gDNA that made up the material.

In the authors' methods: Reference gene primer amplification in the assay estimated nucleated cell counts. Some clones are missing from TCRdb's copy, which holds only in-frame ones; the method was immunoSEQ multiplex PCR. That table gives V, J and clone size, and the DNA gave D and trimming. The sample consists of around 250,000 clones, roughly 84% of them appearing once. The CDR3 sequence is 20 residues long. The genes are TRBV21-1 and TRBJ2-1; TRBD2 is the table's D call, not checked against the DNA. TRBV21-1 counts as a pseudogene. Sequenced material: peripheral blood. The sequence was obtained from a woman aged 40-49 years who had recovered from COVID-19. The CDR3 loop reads CASKSETGRILAGGKNEQFF. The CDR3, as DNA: TGTGCCAGCAAATCCGAAACGGGACGGATACTAGCGGGGGGGAAGAATGAGCAGTTCTTC.